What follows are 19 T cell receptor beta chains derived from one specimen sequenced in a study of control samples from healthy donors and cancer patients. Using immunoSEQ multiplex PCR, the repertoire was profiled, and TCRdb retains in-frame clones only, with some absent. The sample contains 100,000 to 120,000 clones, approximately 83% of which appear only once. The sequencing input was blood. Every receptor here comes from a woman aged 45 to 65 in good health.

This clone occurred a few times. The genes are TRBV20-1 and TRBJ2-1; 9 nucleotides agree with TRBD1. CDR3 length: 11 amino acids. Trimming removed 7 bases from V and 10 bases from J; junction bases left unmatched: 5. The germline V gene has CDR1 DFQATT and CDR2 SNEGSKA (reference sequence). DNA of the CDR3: TGCAGTGGGGGACAGGGTTTGGAGCAGTTCTTC. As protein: CSGGQGLEQFF.

The CDR3 DNA reads as TGTGCCAGTAGTTCCCTCCCGAACACTGAAGCTTTCTTT. This codes for CASSSLPNTEAFF. The chain joins TRBV19 to TRBJ1-1, with unresolved D. Trimming cost V 5 bases and J 1 base, with 8 bases left between them. The CDR3 runs 13 residues. Germline values: CDR1 LNHDA, CDR2 SQIVND (reference sequence).

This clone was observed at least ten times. The CDR3 coding sequence is TGTGCCAGTACAAATCAGGGGAAATTCACAGATACGCAGTATTTT. Amino acids: CASTNQGKFTDTQYF. The V gene is TRBV19, the J gene TRBJ2-3, with D possibly TRBD1 on 6 matching bases. CDR3 length: 15 residues. From germline, CDR1 is LNHDA and CDR2 SQIVND (reference sequence). Trimming left V 7 bases short and J 2 bases short, with 16 bases between. Looking up the rest from reference TRBV19 and TRBJ2-3 gives the full variable domain: DGGITQSPKYLFRKEGQNVTLSCEQNLNHDAMYWYRQDPGQGLRLIYYSQIVNDFQKGDIAEGYSVSREKKESFPLTVTSAQKNPTAFYLCASTNQGKFTDTQYFGPGTRLTVL.

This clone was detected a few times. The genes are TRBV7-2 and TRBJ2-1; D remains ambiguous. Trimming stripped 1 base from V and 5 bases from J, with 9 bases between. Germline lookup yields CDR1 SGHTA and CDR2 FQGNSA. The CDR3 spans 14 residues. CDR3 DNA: TGTGCCAGCAGCTTAGAGGCCAAACACAATGAGCAGTTCTTC. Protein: CASSLEAKHNEQFF.

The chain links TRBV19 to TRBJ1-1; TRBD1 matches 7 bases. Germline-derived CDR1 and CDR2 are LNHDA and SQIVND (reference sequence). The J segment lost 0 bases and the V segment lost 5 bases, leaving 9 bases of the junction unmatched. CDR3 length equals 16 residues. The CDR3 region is CASSSARGSLNTEAFF. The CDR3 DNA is TGTGCCAGTAGTTCCGCCAGGGGGTCACTGAACACTGAAGCTTTCTTT. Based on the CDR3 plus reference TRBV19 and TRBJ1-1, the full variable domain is DGGITQSPKYLFRKEGQNVTLSCEQNLNHDAMYWYRQDPGQGLRLIYYSQIVNDFQKGDIAEGYSVSREKKESFPLTVTSAQKNPTAFYLCASSSARGSLNTEAFFGQGTRLTVV.

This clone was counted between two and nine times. The chain's CDR3 is CASSRASGGSGIQYF. CDR3 nucleotides: TGTGCCAGCAGTCGGGCTAGCGGGGGAAGTGGCATTCAGTACTTC. V and J are TRBV2 and TRBJ2-4; 10 nucleotides agree with TRBD2. The CDR3 sequence is 15 residues long. In germline, CDR1 is SNHLY, CDR2 FYNNEI. V shed 5 bases, J shed 9 bases, and the junction held 10 bases outside the gene matches.

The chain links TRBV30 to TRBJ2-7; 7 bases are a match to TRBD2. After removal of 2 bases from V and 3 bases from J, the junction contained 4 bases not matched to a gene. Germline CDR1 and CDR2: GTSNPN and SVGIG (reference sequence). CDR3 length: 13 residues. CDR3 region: CAWSRASGYEQYF. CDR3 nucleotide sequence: TGTGCCTGGAGTAGAGCTAGCGGCTACGAGCAGTACTTC.

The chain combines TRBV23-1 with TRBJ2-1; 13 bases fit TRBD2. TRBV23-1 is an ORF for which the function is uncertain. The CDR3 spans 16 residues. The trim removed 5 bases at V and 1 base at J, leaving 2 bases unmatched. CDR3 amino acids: CASSAGLAGSYNEQFF. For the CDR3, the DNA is TGCGCCAGCAGTGCGGGACTAGCGGGATCCTACAATGAGCAGTTCTTC.

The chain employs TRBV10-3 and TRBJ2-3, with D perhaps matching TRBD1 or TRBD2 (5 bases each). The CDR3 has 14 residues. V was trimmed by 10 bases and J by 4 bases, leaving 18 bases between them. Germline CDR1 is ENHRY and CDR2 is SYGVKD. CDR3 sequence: CATKPGIGADTQYF. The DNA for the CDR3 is TGTGCCACCAAACCGGGAATAGGGGCAGATACGCAGTATTTT.

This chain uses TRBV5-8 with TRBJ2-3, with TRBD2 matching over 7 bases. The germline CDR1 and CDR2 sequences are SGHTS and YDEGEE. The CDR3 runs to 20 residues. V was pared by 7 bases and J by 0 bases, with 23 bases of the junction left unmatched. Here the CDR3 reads CASPDRWGGEPRLSTDTQYF. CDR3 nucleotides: TGTGCCAGCCCCGACCGGTGGGGGGGGGAGCCTAGGCTAAGCACAGATACGCAGTATTTT.

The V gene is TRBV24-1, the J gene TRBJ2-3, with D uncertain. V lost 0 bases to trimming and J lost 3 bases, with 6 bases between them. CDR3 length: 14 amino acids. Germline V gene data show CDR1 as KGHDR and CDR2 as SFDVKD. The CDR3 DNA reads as TGTGCCACCAGTGATTTGGGGGTTACAGATACGCAGTATTTT. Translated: CATSDLGVTDTQYF.

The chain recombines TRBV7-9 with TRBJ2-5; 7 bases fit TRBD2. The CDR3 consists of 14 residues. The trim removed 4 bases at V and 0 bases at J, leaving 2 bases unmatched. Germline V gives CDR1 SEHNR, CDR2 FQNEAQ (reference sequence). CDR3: CASSYSGNQETQYF. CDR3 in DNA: TGTGCCAGCAGCTACAGCGGGAACCAAGAGACCCAGTACTTC.

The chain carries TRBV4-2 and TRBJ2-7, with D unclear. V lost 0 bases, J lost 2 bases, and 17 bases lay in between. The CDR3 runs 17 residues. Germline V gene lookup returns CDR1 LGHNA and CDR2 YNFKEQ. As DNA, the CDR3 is TGTGCCAGCAGCCAAGATTGGGCAGGCAAGACAACCTACGAGCAGTACTTC. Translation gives CASSQDWAGKTTYEQYF.

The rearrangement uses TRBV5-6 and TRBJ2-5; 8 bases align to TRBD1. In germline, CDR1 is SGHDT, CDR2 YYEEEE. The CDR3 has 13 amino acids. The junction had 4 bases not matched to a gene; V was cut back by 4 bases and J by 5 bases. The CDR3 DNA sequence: TGTGCCAGCAGCGAGGACAGGGCCGAGACCCAGTACTTC. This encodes CASSEDRAETQYF.

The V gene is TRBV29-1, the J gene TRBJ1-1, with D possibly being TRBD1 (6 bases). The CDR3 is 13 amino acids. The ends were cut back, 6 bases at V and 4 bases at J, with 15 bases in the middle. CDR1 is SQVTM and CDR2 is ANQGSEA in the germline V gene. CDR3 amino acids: CSVTDRIGTEAFF. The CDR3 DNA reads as TGCAGCGTCACAGACAGGATCGGCACTGAAGCTTTCTTT.

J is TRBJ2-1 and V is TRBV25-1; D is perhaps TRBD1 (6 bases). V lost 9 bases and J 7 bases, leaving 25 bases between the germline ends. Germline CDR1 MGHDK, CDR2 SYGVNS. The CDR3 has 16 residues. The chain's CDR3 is CASPFTKLGARNEQFF. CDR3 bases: TGTGCCAGTCCTTTCACTAAGCTGGGGGCGAGGAATGAGCAGTTCTTC.

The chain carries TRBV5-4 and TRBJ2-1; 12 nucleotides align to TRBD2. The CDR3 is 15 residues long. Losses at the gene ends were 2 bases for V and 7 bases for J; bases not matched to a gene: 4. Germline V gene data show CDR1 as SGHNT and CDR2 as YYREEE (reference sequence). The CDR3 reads CASSFLAGGGNEQFF. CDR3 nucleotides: TGTGCCAGCAGCTTCCTAGCGGGAGGGGGGAATGAGCAGTTCTTC.

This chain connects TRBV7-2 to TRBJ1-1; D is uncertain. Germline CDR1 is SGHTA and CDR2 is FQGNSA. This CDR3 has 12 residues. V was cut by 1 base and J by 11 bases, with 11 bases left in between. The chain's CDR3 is CASSLGGGYAFF. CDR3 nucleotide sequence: TGTGCCAGCAGCTTAGGGGGAGGGTACGCTTTCTTT.

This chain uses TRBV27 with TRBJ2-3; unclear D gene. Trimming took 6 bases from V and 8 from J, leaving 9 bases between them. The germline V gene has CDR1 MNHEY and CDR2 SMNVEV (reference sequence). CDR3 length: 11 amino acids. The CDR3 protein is CASSDRSTQYF. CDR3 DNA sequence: TGTGCCAGCAGCGATAGAAGTACGCAGTATTTT.